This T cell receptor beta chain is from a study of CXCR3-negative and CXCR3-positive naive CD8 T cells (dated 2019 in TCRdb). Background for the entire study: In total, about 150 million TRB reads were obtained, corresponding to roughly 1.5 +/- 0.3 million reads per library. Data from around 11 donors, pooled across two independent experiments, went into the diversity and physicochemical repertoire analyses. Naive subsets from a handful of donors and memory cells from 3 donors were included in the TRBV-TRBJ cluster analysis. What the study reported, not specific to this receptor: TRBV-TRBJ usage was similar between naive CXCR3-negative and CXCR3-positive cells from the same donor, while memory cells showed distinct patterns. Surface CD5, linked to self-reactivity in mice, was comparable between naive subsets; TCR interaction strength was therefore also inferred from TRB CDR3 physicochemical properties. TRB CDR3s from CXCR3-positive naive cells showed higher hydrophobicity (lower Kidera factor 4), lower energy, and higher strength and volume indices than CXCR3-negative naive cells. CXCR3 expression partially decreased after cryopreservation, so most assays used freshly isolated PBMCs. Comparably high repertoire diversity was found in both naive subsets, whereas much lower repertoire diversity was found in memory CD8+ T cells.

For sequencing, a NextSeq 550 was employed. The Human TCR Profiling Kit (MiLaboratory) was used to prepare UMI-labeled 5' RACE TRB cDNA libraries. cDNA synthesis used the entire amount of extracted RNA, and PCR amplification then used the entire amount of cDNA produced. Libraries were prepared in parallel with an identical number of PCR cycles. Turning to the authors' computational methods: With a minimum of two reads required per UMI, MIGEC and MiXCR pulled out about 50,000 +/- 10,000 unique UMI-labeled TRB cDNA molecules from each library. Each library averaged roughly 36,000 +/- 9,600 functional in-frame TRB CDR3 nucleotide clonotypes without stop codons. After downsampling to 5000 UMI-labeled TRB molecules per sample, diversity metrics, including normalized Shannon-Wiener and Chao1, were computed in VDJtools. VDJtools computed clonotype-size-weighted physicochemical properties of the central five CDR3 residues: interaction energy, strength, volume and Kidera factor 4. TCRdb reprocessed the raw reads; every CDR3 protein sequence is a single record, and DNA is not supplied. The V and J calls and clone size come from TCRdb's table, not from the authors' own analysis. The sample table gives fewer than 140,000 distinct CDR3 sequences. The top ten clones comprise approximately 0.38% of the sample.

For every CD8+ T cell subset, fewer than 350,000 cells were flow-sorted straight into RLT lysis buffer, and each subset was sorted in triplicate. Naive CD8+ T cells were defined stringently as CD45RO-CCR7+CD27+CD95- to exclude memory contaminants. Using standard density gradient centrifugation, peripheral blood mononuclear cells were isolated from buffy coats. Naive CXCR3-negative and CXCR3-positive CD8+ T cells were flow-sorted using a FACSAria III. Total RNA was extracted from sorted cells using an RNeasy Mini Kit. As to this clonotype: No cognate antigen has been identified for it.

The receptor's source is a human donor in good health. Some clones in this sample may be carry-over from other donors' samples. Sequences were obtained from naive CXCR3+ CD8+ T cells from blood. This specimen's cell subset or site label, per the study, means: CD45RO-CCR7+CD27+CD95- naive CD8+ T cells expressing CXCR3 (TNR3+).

The CDR3 region has the sequence CSVAGKGGSYEQYF. The V and J genes are TRBV29-1 and TRBJ2-7. Including cysteine and phenylalanine, the CDR3 has 14 amino acids. The DNA is unrecorded. CDR1 SQVTM and CDR2 ANQGSEA were looked up in the germline V gene.